Listed here are 18 T cell receptor beta chains from one sample, sequenced in a study of blood T cell repertoires in COVID-19. TCRdb keeps only in-frame clones here, not all; method: immunoSEQ multiplex PCR. The sample holds 250,000 to 300,000 clones, under 90% seen once. Sequenced: PBMCs or T cells enriched from blood (not recorded which). These receptors were collected from a woman in her thirties or forties who had recovered from COVID-19.

This clone has only one observation. This chain joins TRBV28 and TRBJ2-3, with a possible D match to TRBD1 (5 bases). CDR1 is MDHEN, CDR2 SYDVKM, per germline. The CDR3 totals 16 residues. The ends were cut back, 4 bases at V and 1 base at J, with 15 bases in the middle. In DNA form, the CDR3 reads TGTGCCAGCAGTTCCCCACCAGGGCGCGGCACAGATACGCAGTATTTT. Encoded protein: CASSSPPGRGTDTQYF.

J is TRBJ1-4 and V is TRBV11-2, with D perhaps matching TRBD1 (5 bases). This CDR3 is built from 17 residues. V was shortened by 5 bases and J by 2 bases, with 18 bases between the two germline ends. Germline CDR1 and CDR2: SGHAT and FQNNGV. CDR3 loop: CASSMDTREATNEKLFF. In nucleotides, the CDR3 is TGTGCCAGCAGCATGGACACCCGGGAGGCGACTAATGAAAAACTGTTTTTT.

CDR3 in DNA: TGTGCCAGCAGCGGACAGGGGGCGTTACATGGCTACACCTTC. This sequence encodes CASSGQGALHGYTF. The V gene is TRBV7-2, the J gene TRBJ1-2, with 11 positions matching TRBD1. The length of the CDR3 is 14 residues. Looked up from germline, CDR1 is SGHTA and CDR2 is FQGNSA. The trim removed 5 bases at V and 6 bases at J, leaving 5 bases unmatched.

This clone showed up just a few times. The chain links TRBV27 to TRBJ2-7; 7 bases agree with TRBD2. V trimming: 0 bases; J trimming: 5 bases; junction bases outside the gene matches: 13. From germline, CDR1 is MNHEY and CDR2 SMNVEV (reference sequence). This CDR3 comprises 17 residues. The CDR3 DNA is TGTGCCAGCAGTTTATCTATAGTTCGGCGGGAGACCGACGAGCAGTACTTC. Translating gives CASSLSIVRRETDEQYF.

This chain links TRBV6-5 with TRBJ2-3; TRBD2 agrees at 7 bases. This CDR3 is 16 amino acids long. Per germline, CDR1 MNHEY and CDR2 SVGAGI. J lost 0 bases, V lost 2 bases, and 5 bases had no gene match. The CDR3 DNA reads TGTGCCAGCAGTTACGGGAGCGGGACTAGCACAGATACGCAGTATTTT. This translates into CASSYGSGTSTDTQYF.

The rearrangement joins TRBV4-3 to TRBJ1-6; D is unresolved. The germline V and J ends were trimmed by 0 bases and 7 bases, with 10 bases remaining between them. The CDR3 covers 15 residues. CDR1 is LGHNA, CDR2 YSLEER, per germline. The CDR3, as DNA: TGCGCCAGCAGCCAAGAGCGAGGCCTAAATTCACCCCTCCACTTT. Encoded protein: CASSQERGLNSPLHF.

This sequence joins TRBV29-1 and TRBJ2-1; possible D gene TRBD2, 5 bases. CDR3 length: 14 amino acids. The ends were cut back, 6 bases at V and 0 bases at J, with 12 bases in the middle. From germline, CDR1 is SQVTM and CDR2 ANQGSEA. The CDR3 sequence: CSVLPGSSYNEQFF. In nucleotides, the CDR3 is TGCAGCGTCCTGCCGGGGAGCTCCTACAATGAGCAGTTCTTC.

The V gene is TRBV2, the J gene TRBJ1-2, with 8 nucleotides matching TRBD1. V shed 2 bases, J shed 4 bases, and the junction held 12 bases outside the gene matches. Germline CDR1 is SNHLY and CDR2 is FYNNEI. The CDR3 has 17 residues. DNA for the CDR3: TGTGCCAGCAGTGAAACAAATGACAGGGGAGGGGGCTATGGCTACACCTTC. Translating it yields CASSETNDRGGGYGYTF. Drawing the rest from reference TRBV2 and TRBJ1-2, the complete variable domain is EPEVTQTPSHQVTQMGQEVILRCVPISNHLYFYWYRQILGQKVEFLVSFYNNEISEKSEIFDDQFSVERPDGSNFTLKIRSTKLEDSAMYFCASSETNDRGGGYGYTFGSGTRLTVV.

Turning to this clone: Within the sample, other DNA sequences also encode this same CDR3. The chain carries TRBV3-1 (or the pseudogene TRBV3-2) and TRBJ1-3; D remains ambiguous. The CDR3 covers 14 residues. In germline, CDR1 is LGHDT, CDR2 YNNKEL (reference sequence). Trimming took off 4 bases at V and 3 bases at J, with 10 bases between the two ends. The CDR3 region is CASSPRGSGNTIYF. The CDR3 coding sequence is TGTGCCAGCAGCCCCCGAGGTAGTGGAAACACCATATATTTT.

This chain connects TRBV18 to TRBJ2-1, with TRBD1 matching over 7 bases. The V gene's germline CDR1 is KGHSH and CDR2 LQKENI. The CDR3 has 14 residues. V lost 5 bases, J lost 8 bases, and 9 bases stayed unmatched. The CDR3 DNA follows: TGTGCCAGCTCATCTCCTCAGGGGGTGGATGAGCAGTTCTTC. Its translation is CASSSPQGVDEQFF.

There are a few counts of this clone. The chain uses TRBV5-5 and TRBJ1-1; D is undetermined. From germline, CDR1 is SGHKS and CDR2 YYEKEE (reference sequence). The CDR3 totals 14 residues. Trimming pared 0 bases from V and 0 bases from J, leaving 6 bases between. The DNA of the CDR3 is TGTGCCAGCAGCTTGGATTTCGTGAACACTGAAGCTTTCTTT. Translation: CASSLDFVNTEAFF.

The sample holds one count of this clone. This chain joins TRBV10-1 and TRBJ2-3; D is perhaps TRBD1 (5 bases). V lost 3 bases, J lost 5 bases, and 6 bases lay in between. Germline CDR1 reads WNHNN; CDR2 reads SYGVQD (reference sequence). The CDR3 length is 12 residues. CDR3 in amino acids: CASSERGDTQYF. DNA for the CDR3: TGCGCCAGCAGTGAAAGGGGAGATACGCAGTATTTT.

The chain employs TRBV2 and TRBJ1-2; tentative D call: TRBD1 (5 bases). V was trimmed by 5 bases and J by 4 bases, leaving 17 bases between them. The CDR3 runs to 15 residues. Germline V gene lookup returns CDR1 SNHLY and CDR2 FYNNEI. The CDR3: CASSRRQTFRYGYTF. DNA for the CDR3: TGTGCCAGCAGTAGAAGACAGACCTTTCGCTATGGCTACACCTTC.

This chain joins TRBV4-3 and TRBJ2-7, with 7 bases aligning to TRBD1. The CDR3 is 14 residues long. Trimming removed 0 bases from V and 4 bases from J; junction bases left unmatched: 3. Germline lookup yields CDR1 LGHNA and CDR2 YSLEER. CDR3 bases: TGCGCCAGCAGCCAAGACAGGGGGTTGTACGAGCAGTACTTC. Its translation: CASSQDRGLYEQYF.

The chain links TRBV10-2 to TRBJ2-1; 8 bases are a match to TRBD2. V shed 6 bases, J shed 0 bases, and the junction held 4 bases outside the gene matches. The CDR3 has 15 residues. Germline CDR1 and CDR2: WSHSY and SAAADI. CDR3 DNA sequence: TGCGCCAGCAGAAATAGCGGGGTCTCCTACAATGAGCAGTTCTTC. Translated, it gives CASRNSGVSYNEQFF.

This CDR3 is CASSSQGLTDTQYF. CDR3 coding DNA: TGTGCCAGCAGCTCGCAAGGACTCACAGATACGCAGTATTTT. V usage is TRBV11-3 and J usage is TRBJ2-3; a possible D gene is TRBD2 (5 bases). From germline, CDR1 is SGHNT and CDR2 YENEEA. This CDR3 region has 14 residues. Trimming cost V 4 bases and J 2 bases, with 10 bases left between them.

The genes are TRBV4-1 and TRBJ1-5; D perhaps matches TRBD1 (5 bases). The V end lost 3 bases, the J end lost 0 bases, and 9 bases lay between the germline ends. The CDR3 is made up of 15 amino acids. Germline CDR1 and CDR2: MGHRA and YSYEKL. The CDR3 loop reads CASSQGRNSNQPQHF. The DNA of the CDR3 is TGCGCCAGCAGCCAGGGGCGGAATAGCAATCAGCCCCAGCATTTT.

The V call is TRBV5-5, the J call TRBJ2-3, with 10 bases fitting TRBD2. The CDR3 has 16 amino acids. CDR1 is SGHKS, CDR2 YYEKEE, per germline (reference sequence). The V gene end was trimmed by 3 bases and the J gene end by 0 bases; junction bases not matched to a gene: 4. CDR3 sequence (DNA): TGTGCCAGCAGCTGGGGACTAGCGACTAGCACAGATACGCAGTATTTT. Translating gives CASSWGLATSTDTQYF.